The 32 T cell receptor beta chains below all came from one sample that was sequenced in a study of T-cell memory formation after mild COVID-19. TCRdb itself ran the 5' RACE reads through MiXCR, one entry per CDR3 protein. The sample holds 580,000 or so distinct CDR3 sequences, 17% seen once. Input material: PBMCs or a T cell subset sorted from them (not recorded which). The receptors derive from an adult woman who had mild COVID-19 (a few samples of this study predate the infection). Cell type and time point are not known.

This clonotype was found many times. The rearrangement joins TRBV5-1 to TRBJ2-7; 7 positions agree with TRBD2. Germline assignment: CDR1 SGHRS and CDR2 YFSETQ. The CDR3 length is 15 residues. The trim removed 2 bases at V and 6 bases at J, leaving 11 bases unmatched. The chain's CDR3 is CASSLMSQAGVEQYF. The CDR3 DNA sequence: TGCGCCAGCAGCTTAATGTCACAGGCGGGGGTCGAGCAGTACTTC.

This clonotype was picked up many times. The chain employs TRBV20-1 and TRBJ2-1, with TRBD1 as a possible D gene (6 bases). Germline loops: CDR1 DFQATT, CDR2 SNEGSKA (reference sequence). The CDR3 is 14 amino acids. Trimming left V 3 bases short and J 4 bases short, with 13 bases between. The CDR3 here is CSARSPGVYNEQFF. The CDR3 coding sequence is TGCAGTGCTAGGTCCCCAGGGGTTTACAATGAGCAGTTCTTC.

This clonotype has a count of ten or more. One junction end disagrees with the germline gene, perhaps due to a read error. This rearrangement joins TRBV7-9 to TRBJ2-4; tentatively, D is TRBD2 (5 bases). Per germline, CDR1 SEHNR and CDR2 FQNEAQ (reference sequence). The CDR3 length is 12 residues. This CDR3 is CASSLDRGSEAF. The CDR3 DNA follows: TGTGCCAGCAGCTTAGATCGAGGGTCGGAGGCTTTC.

This clonotype was recorded a few times. The chain couples TRBV7-3 to TRBJ1-6, with D uncertain. This CDR3 has 15 amino acids. The ends were cut back, 1 base at V and 7 bases at J, with 11 bases in the middle. Looked up from germline, CDR1 is SGHTA and CDR2 is FQGTGA. The CDR3 bases are TGTGCCAGCAGCTTAAGCGGGCAGTTGAATTCACCCCTCCACTTT. Protein product: CASSLSGQLNSPLHF.

This clonotype was detected ten times or more. J is TRBJ2-1 and V is TRBV5-1, with D tentatively TRBD2 (5 bases). The CDR3 totals 14 residues. Trimming shortened V by 5 bases and J by 2 bases, and 11 bases separated the two germline ends. Germline assignment: CDR1 SGHRS and CDR2 YFSETQ. This CDR3 is CASRTGNTYNEQFF. CDR3 in DNA: TGCGCCAGCAGAACGGGGAATACCTACAATGAGCAGTTCTTC.

The rearrangement joins TRBV20-1 to TRBJ2-7; TRBD1 agrees at 7 bases. J lost 2 bases, V lost 6 bases, and 10 bases had no gene match. The CDR3 length is 14 residues. Germline lookup yields CDR1 DFQATT and CDR2 SNEGSKA (reference sequence). Written as DNA, the CDR3 is TGCAGTGCCCGACCCGGGACAGACGCCTACGAGCAGTACTTC. Translating it yields CSARPGTDAYEQYF.

The J gene is TRBJ1-2, the V gene TRBV6-2 or TRBV6-3; D is undetermined. Trimming pared 0 bases from V and 6 bases from J, leaving 11 bases between. The CDR3 is 14 residues long. The germline gives CDR1 MNHEY, CDR2 SVGEGT. The CDR3 reads CASSYSTEPHGYTF. In DNA form, the CDR3 reads TGTGCCAGCAGTTACTCGACCGAACCTCATGGCTACACCTTC.

This clonotype appeared a few times. The genes are TRBV6-5 and TRBJ2-2, with 7 bases matching TRBD1. Losses at the gene ends were 3 bases for V and 2 bases for J; bases not matched to a gene: 3. From germline, CDR1 is MNHEY and CDR2 SVGAGI. The CDR3 length is 15 residues. Here the CDR3 reads CASSYPGGNTGELFF. The DNA for the CDR3 is TGTGCCAGCAGTTATCCAGGGGGTAACACCGGGGAGCTGTTTTTT.

This clonotype was counted between two and nine times. The chain recombines TRBV27 with TRBJ1-4; D is undetermined. This CDR3 region has 13 residues. Germline loops: CDR1 MNHEY, CDR2 SMNVEV (reference sequence). Trimming stripped 3 bases from V and 8 bases from J, with 10 bases between. In DNA form, the CDR3 reads TGTGCCAGCAGTTTGGCACGGGAGGAAAAACTGTTTTTT. Its protein is CASSLAREEKLFF. Full variable domain (remainder filled in from reference TRBV27 and TRBJ1-4): EAQVTQNPRYLITVTGKKLTVTCSQNMNHEYMSWYRQDPGLGLRQIYYSMNVEVTDKGDVPEGYKVSRKEKRNFPLILESPSPNQTSLYFCASSLAREEKLFFGSGTQLSVL.

This clonotype showed up just a few times. The chain carries TRBV7-6 and TRBJ2-7; 7 bases are shared with TRBD1. The germline gives CDR1 SGHVS, CDR2 FNYEAQ. The CDR3 runs 13 residues. J lost 8 bases, V lost 1 base, and 5 bases had no gene match. The CDR3 bases are TGTGCCAGCAGCTTAGGGGTACAGGGGAAGCAGTACTTC. As protein: CASSLGVQGKQYF.

The V and J genes are TRBV30 and TRBJ2-1, with 8 bases matching TRBD1. Germline V gene lookup returns CDR1 GTSNPN and CDR2 SVGIG (reference sequence). The CDR3 loop spans 14 amino acids. Germline trimming cut 1 base from V and 7 bases from J; bases unmatched to any gene: 6. The CDR3 here is CAWSGQGAANEQFF. Here the CDR3 DNA reads TGTGCCTGGAGTGGCCAGGGGGCTGCGAATGAGCAGTTCTTC.

This chain links TRBV5-6 with TRBJ2-5, with 7 bases matching TRBD1. Losses at the gene ends were 5 bases for V and 0 bases for J; bases not matched to a gene: 7. Germline CDR1 SGHDT, CDR2 YYEEEE. The CDR3 consists of 15 residues. CDR3 sequence: CASRPIGTDQETQYF. The CDR3 DNA follows: TGTGCCAGCAGGCCGATCGGGACAGACCAAGAGACCCAGTACTTC.

The table lists this clonotype with a few counts. The gene calls are TRBV20-1 and TRBJ2-1; tentatively, D is TRBD1 or TRBD2 (5 bases each). CDR1 and CDR2 from the germline V gene are DFQATT and SNEGSKA (reference sequence). The CDR3 runs to 13 residues. V was cut by 3 bases and J by 9 bases, with 15 bases left in between. The CDR3 nucleotides read TGCAGTGCTAGCCGGGACCCGCTTCGTGAGCAGTTCTTC. Translated, it gives CSASRDPLREQFF.

There are a few counts of this clonotype. The chain recombines TRBV27 with TRBJ2-7; D possibly corresponds to TRBD1 (5 bases). Germline V gives CDR1 MNHEY, CDR2 SMNVEV (reference sequence). Between the trimmed V and J ends, which lost 5 bases and 3 bases, there was a span of 11 bases. The CDR3 spans 13 residues. The CDR3 region is CASSKTGNYEQYF. The CDR3 DNA reads as TGTGCCAGCAGTAAAACAGGAAACTACGAGCAGTACTTC.

This rearrangement joins TRBV4-3 to TRBJ2-6; a weak D match, TRBD2 (5 bases). Germline assignment: CDR1 LGHNA and CDR2 YSLEER. Trimming cost V 0 bases and J 0 bases, with 9 bases left between them. CDR3 size: 17 residues. The DNA for the CDR3 is TGCGCCAGCAGCCAAGACCCGAGCGGCTCTGGGGCCAACGTCCTGACTTTC. Amino acids: CASSQDPSGSGANVLTF.

The V and J genes are TRBV7-2 and TRBJ2-7, with 11 bases identical to TRBD2. Trimming at V came to 5 bases and at J to 4 bases, leaving 7 bases not matched to a gene. Germline V lookup: CDR1 SGHTA, CDR2 FQGNSA. The CDR3 runs to 15 residues. The CDR3 DNA follows: TGTGCCAGCAGCCCCCCGGGACTAGCGGAGTACGAGCAGTACTTC. Translating gives CASSPPGLAEYEQYF.

This clonotype was seen only a few times. The V gene is TRBV29-1, the J gene TRBJ2-7; TRBD2 agrees at 9 bases. The CDR3 has 15 residues. CDR1 is SQVTM and CDR2 is ANQGSEA in the germline V gene. With 0 bases clipped from V and 3 bases from J, the junction kept 6 bases outside the gene matches. CDR3 sequence (DNA): TGCAGCGTTGAAGAGTTCGTAGCGGGAGACTACGAGCAGTACTTC. Translation: CSVEEFVAGDYEQYF.

The chain uses TRBV5-1 and TRBJ2-3; 8 nucleotides match TRBD2. CDR1 and CDR2 from the germline V gene are SGHRS and YFSETQ. CDR3 length equals 16 residues. V dropped 3 bases and J dropped 2; count of bases not matched to a gene: 8. This CDR3 is CASSSFGLAATDTQYF. CDR3 nucleotides: TGCGCCAGCAGCTCCTTCGGACTAGCAGCCACAGATACGCAGTATTTT.

In nucleotides, the CDR3 is TGCAGTGCTATTCTAAAAGGAAACACCATATATTTT. This translates into CSAILKGNTIYF. This chain uses TRBV20-1 with TRBJ1-3; D is ambiguous. Germline CDR1 DFQATT, CDR2 SNEGSKA (reference sequence). The V end was cut by 4 bases, the J end by 4 bases, with 8 bases between. The CDR3 has 12 amino acids.

This clonotype was observed a handful of times. The rearrangement links TRBV7-9 to TRBJ2-1, with D possibly matching TRBD2 (6 bases). Germline V CDR1 and CDR2: SEHNR, FQNEAQ (reference sequence). V was shortened by 4 bases and J by 0 bases, with 10 bases between the two germline ends. The CDR3 sequence is 15 residues long. The DNA of the CDR3 is TGTGCCAGCAGCTCCCGGGACTCCTCCTACAATGAGCAGTTCTTC. Protein sequence: CASSSRDSSYNEQFF.

This clonotype was observed many times. The rearrangement joins TRBV12-3 or TRBV12-4 to TRBJ2-3, with unresolved D. V lost 3 bases, J lost 0 bases, and 7 bases lay in between. The CDR3 runs to 14 residues. As DNA, the CDR3 is TGTGCCAGCAGTTTTCTCGCTAGCACAGATACGCAGTATTTT. Protein sequence: CASSFLASTDTQYF.

This clonotype was recorded a few times. This chain uses TRBV5-1 with TRBJ1-1; 11 positions match TRBD1. CDR3 length equals 14 residues. Germline CDR1 SGHRS, CDR2 YFSETQ. The ends lost 7 bases at V and 3 bases at J; junction bases unmatched: 5. The CDR3 sequence is CASWDRGMDTEAFF. The CDR3 coding sequence is TGCGCCAGCTGGGACAGGGGGATGGACACTGAAGCTTTCTTT.

This clonotype was counted only a few times. This chain links TRBV24-1 with TRBJ1-4; D is undetermined. Germline CDR1 reads KGHDR; CDR2 reads SFDVKD. CDR3 size: 14 residues. The germline V and J ends were trimmed by 4 bases and 7 bases, with 12 bases remaining between them. In nucleotides, the CDR3 is TGTGCCACCAGTGACCCCGGACCGAGTGAAAAACTGTTTTTT. It translates to CATSDPGPSEKLFF.

The gene calls are TRBV13 and TRBJ2-2, with no clear D. CDR1 is PRHDT, CDR2 FYEKMQ, per germline (reference sequence). V was pared by 1 base and J by 1 base, with 10 bases between. This CDR3 is 16 amino acids long. Here the CDR3 DNA reads TGTGCCAGCAGCTTAGAATCCGGTCTGAACACCGGGGAGCTGTTTTTT. It translates to CASSLESGLNTGELFF. The variable domain in full, with the rest retrieved from reference TRBV13 and TRBJ2-2, is AAGVIQSPRHLIKEKRETATLKCYPIPRHDTVYWYQQGPGQDPQFLISFYEKMQSDKGSIPDRFSAQQFSDYHSELNMSSLELGDSALYFCASSLESGLNTGELFFGEGSRLTVL.

This clonotype was counted between two and nine times. The chain is built from TRBV5-4 and TRBJ2-1, with no clear D. V shed 0 bases and J shed 3 bases, with 7 bases lying between them. Germline CDR1 is SGHNT and CDR2 is YYREEE (reference sequence). The CDR3 runs 14 residues. The CDR3 DNA follows: TGTGCCAGCAGCTTGGATCCTGGCTACAATGAGCAGTTCTTC. Translated: CASSLDPGYNEQFF.

At least ten counts were recorded for this clonotype. The V gene is TRBV5-1, the J gene TRBJ2-1, with TRBD1 matching 11 bases. Germline V gene sequence: CDR1 SGHRS, CDR2 YFSETQ. The J segment lost 5 bases and the V segment lost 0 bases, leaving 10 bases of the junction unmatched. The CDR3 has 18 amino acids. This CDR3 reads CASSLVPGQGGPNNEQFF. The CDR3 DNA follows: TGCGCCAGCAGCTTGGTCCCGGGACAGGGGGGTCCTAACAATGAGCAGTTCTTC.

This clonotype showed up many times. This rearrangement joins TRBV4-2 to TRBJ2-7, with D possibly being TRBD2 (5 bases). V lost 1 base, J lost 3 bases, and 10 bases lay in between. The CDR3 consists of 14 residues. Looked up from germline, CDR1 is LGHNA and CDR2 is YNFKEQ. As DNA, the CDR3 is TGTGCCAGCAGCCAAGGGCAACGGGGCTACGAGCAGTACTTC. Protein product: CASSQGQRGYEQYF.

V usage is TRBV5-6 and J usage is TRBJ1-1, with TRBD1 matching over 9 bases. The CDR3 length is 16 residues. CDR1 is SGHDT and CDR2 is YYEEEE in the germline V gene. V was pared by 0 bases and J by 6 bases, with 9 bases of the junction left unmatched. The CDR3 here is CASSLAPQGAGAEAFF. In DNA form, the CDR3 reads TGTGCCAGCAGCTTGGCCCCACAGGGGGCGGGAGCTGAAGCTTTCTTT.

This clonotype was counted between two and nine times. The chain is built from TRBV5-1 and TRBJ2-3; D is uncertain. CDR1 is SGHRS and CDR2 is YFSETQ in the germline V gene. The CDR3 is 15 residues long. V was pared by 0 bases and J by 4 bases, with 12 bases between. CDR3 loop: CASSLGVKGSDTQYF. CDR3 DNA: TGCGCCAGCAGCTTGGGGGTGAAGGGCTCAGATACGCAGTATTTT.

This clonotype was detected only a few times. The gene calls are TRBV5-1 and TRBJ1-1, with a tentative D call TRBD1 (5 bases). The V gene's germline CDR1 is SGHRS and CDR2 YFSETQ. The CDR3 has 14 amino acids. Between the trimmed V and J ends, which lost 1 base and 3 bases, there was a span of 10 bases. The CDR3 spells CASSLKEGYTEAFF. CDR3 DNA: TGCGCCAGCAGCTTGAAGGAGGGGTACACTGAAGCTTTCTTT.

The chain uses TRBV5-1 and TRBJ2-7; D unclear. Trimming removed 0 bases from V and 3 bases from J, with 4 bases in between. In germline, CDR1 is SGHRS, CDR2 YFSETQ. The CDR3 covers 12 residues. The CDR3 sequence is CASSLEDYEQYF. In nucleotides, the CDR3 is TGCGCCAGCAGCTTGGAGGACTACGAGCAGTACTTC.

This clonotype has only a few counts. This chain uses TRBV5-1 with TRBJ1-1, with D possibly matching TRBD1 (5 bases). Germline V gene sequence: CDR1 SGHRS, CDR2 YFSETQ. The germline V and J ends were trimmed by 7 bases and 1 base, with 11 bases remaining between them. There are 13 residues in the CDR3. The CDR3 sequence is CASGDLENTEAFF. CDR3 DNA sequence: TGCGCCAGCGGGGACCTAGAGAACACTGAAGCTTTCTTT.